One sample yielded the 5 T cell receptor beta chains listed below, sequenced in a study of human T cells and chemical hapten exposure. The time point was: patch test 3, about 24 weeks after DPC sensitization. As to treatment: therapeutic diphenylcyclopropenone sensitization with weekly scalp DPC. Each CDR3 protein gets one entry after TCRdb re-called the RACE reads with MiXCR. The sample holds some 180,000 distinct CDR3 sequences, around 25% seen once. The sequences come from whole blood, collected in connection with sensitization to the hapten diphenylcyclopropenone (DPC). These receptor sequences come from a woman aged 40 to 55 with alopecia areata. Some clones in this sample may be carry-over from other donors' samples.

The chain combines TRBV7-8 with TRBJ1-3, with D uncertain. This CDR3 region has 15 residues. V lost 3 bases and J lost 0, with 9 bases in between. Germline V CDR1 and CDR2: SGHVS, FQNEAQ. The CDR3 is CASSFDGNSGNTIYF. CDR3 sequence (DNA): TGTGCCAGCAGCTTTGACGGGAACTCTGGAAACACCATATATTTT.

The chain couples TRBV6-5 to TRBJ2-5; D unclear. This CDR3 has 13 amino acids. CDR1 is MNHEY, CDR2 SVGAGI, per germline. V shed 8 bases and J shed 2 bases, with 12 bases lying between them. The CDR3 DNA sequence: TGTGCCAGCGGGTGGGGTAGTCAAGAGACCCAGTACTTC. This gives the protein CASGWGSQETQYF.

V is TRBV7-9 and J is TRBJ1-4; D is possibly TRBD1 (6 bases). The CDR3 is 14 amino acids. CDR1 is SEHNR and CDR2 is FQNEAQ in the germline V gene (reference sequence). V was trimmed by 5 bases and J by 3 bases, leaving 10 bases between them. CDR3 nucleotide sequence: TGTGCCAGCAGCATGGGGGCGTCTAATGAAAAACTGTTTTTT. Its translation: CASSMGASNEKLFF.

This clonotype was observed at least ten times. The chain links TRBV6-2 or TRBV6-3 to TRBJ1-5; a weak D match, TRBD1 (5 bases). Deletions cut 5 bases from V and 0 bases from J, with 8 bases between. The germline CDR1 and CDR2 sequences are MNHEY and SVGEGT. This CDR3 spans 14 amino acids. The CDR3 loop reads CASSQGNSNQPQHF. The CDR3 bases are TGTGCCAGCAGTCAGGGAAATAGCAATCAGCCCCAGCATTTT.

The CDR3: CASSLEMNTEAFF. The CDR3, as DNA: TGTGCCAGCAGCTTGGAGATGAACACTGAAGCTTTCTTT. The V gene is TRBV7-2, the J gene TRBJ1-1, with D unclear. V lost 3 bases and J 0 bases, leaving 5 bases between the germline ends. CDR1 SGHTA and CDR2 FQGNSA come from the germline V gene. The CDR3 contains 13 residues.